This entry describes one T cell receptor (beta chain). This entry belongs to a study of identifying expanded T cells in peripheral blood. CDR3 length: 15 residues. V lost 3 bases and J lost 6, with 15 bases in between. From germline, CDR1 is LNHDA and CDR2 SQIVND (reference sequence). TCRdb keeps only in-frame clones here, not all; method: immunoSEQ multiplex PCR. The sample has some 80,000 clones; around 90% are singletons. This sequence joins TRBV19 and TRBJ1-3; D perhaps matches TRBD1 (5 bases). The TCR originated in a person aged 18 to 75 in good health. Sequencing was carried out using blood. The DNA of the CDR3 is TGTGCCAGTAGTATCGGGACGGGGGTAGCAAACACCATATATTTT. Translated, it gives CASSIGTGVANTIYF.